This T cell receptor (beta chain) stems from a study of blood T cell repertoires in COVID-19 (TCRdb year 2020). As for the study more broadly: Collaborator samples came from the United States, Italy and Spain and covered acute and convalescent phases of COVID-19. The prospective study material was composed of cDNA or gDNA derived from T cells, B-cell-depleted T cells, or PBMCs. Subjects who had been exposed to COVID-19, were actively infected with it, or had recovered from it provided the deeply sampled blood TCRbeta repertoires that made up the dataset. A freely available public database, intended as a resource for researchers studying the immune response to SARS-CoV-2, is where the repertoires were released. The samples were drawn from two sources: the first 160 participants of the ongoing ImmuneRACE study, and over 1,000 subjects contributed by 6 global collaborators. Nearly every sample came with metadata listing a de-identified subject ID, COVID-19 status, age in years and sex. Where HLA class I and class II types were available, the types were taken from metadata supplied by the sample provider, not from assay-based typing. Results and caveats for the whole study, not just this receptor: The quantity of clinical and demographic metadata differed by source and by participant and was supplied without curation.

A second Seattle source provided samples from volunteer blood donors who had recovered from COVID-19. Whole blood was collected in K2EDTA tubes by collaborating institutions according to the institutions' own protocols. For TCRbeta analysis, collaborators shipped samples as frozen whole blood, isolated PBMCs, or DNA extracted from either of those sample types. The immunoSEQ Assay, a bias-controlled multiplex PCR, was used to amplify TCRbeta CDR3 regions from genomic DNA. From the authors' description of their analysis: Within the assay, amplification of reference gene primers was used to estimate how many nucleated cells each sample contained. Sequence reads were collapsed and filtered to measure the absolute abundance of every unique TCRbeta CDR3 rearrangement. For each sample, productive Simpson clonality was calculated as the square root of Simpson's diversity index across productive rearrangements. TCRdb took over this immuneACCESS table, retaining in-frame rearrangements with V and J assigned. Such tables are incomplete; in checked studies, under half of the missing clones stem from an unresolved V gene, and the remainder is unexplained. Clone size and V and J calls were adopted from that table, with D and trimming inferred from the DNA. For this sample the table gives hundreds of thousands of clones, of which roughly 80% were detected only once. The top ten hold approximately 9% of the sample.

This clone was counted only a few times. There is no known antigen for this receptor. Per-nucleotide qualities are absent, and no much larger clonotype sits a single base away. The CDR3 numbers 15 residues from cysteine through phenylalanine. Only the CDR3 part of the read is kept: 45 bases, read in frame from the first base. Germline trimming amounts to 5 bases on V and 3 bases on J, with 9 as the count of junction bases outside the gene matches. The germline V gene yields KGHDR for CDR1 and SFDVKD for CDR2. The receptor was derived from a woman in her forties or fifties who had recovered from COVID-19. The rearranged segments are TRBV24-1 and TRBJ2-7; TRBD1 lines up with 7 middle nucleotides. Sequencing used peripheral blood. The CDR3 region has the sequence CATSGGPGQNYEQYF. The bases are TGTGCCACCAGTGGTGGACCGGGACAGAACTACGAGCAGTACTTC.